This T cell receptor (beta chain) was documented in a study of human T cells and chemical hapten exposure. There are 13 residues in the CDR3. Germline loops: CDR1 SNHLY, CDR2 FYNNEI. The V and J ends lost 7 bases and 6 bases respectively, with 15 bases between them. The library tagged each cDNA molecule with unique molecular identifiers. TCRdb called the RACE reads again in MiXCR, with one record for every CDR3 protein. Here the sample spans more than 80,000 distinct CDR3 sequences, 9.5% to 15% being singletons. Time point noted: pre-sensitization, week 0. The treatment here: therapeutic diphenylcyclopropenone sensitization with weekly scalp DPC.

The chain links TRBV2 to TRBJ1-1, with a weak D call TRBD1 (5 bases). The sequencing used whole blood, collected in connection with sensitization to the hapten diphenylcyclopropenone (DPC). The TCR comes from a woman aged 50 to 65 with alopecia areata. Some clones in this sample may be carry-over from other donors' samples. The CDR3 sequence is CASTPKRGSEAFF. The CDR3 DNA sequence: TGTGCCAGCACCCCAAAGAGGGGATCTGAAGCTTTCTTT.